This TCR beta chain originates from a study of T-cell reconstitution after alpha-beta-depleted transplantation in children. Unique molecular identifiers tagged the TCRbeta library. TCRdb re-called the PCR reads through MiXCR, storing one row per CDR3 protein. This sample has 400,000 to 500,000 distinct CDR3 sequences, with roughly a tenth found just once. This clonotype was counted between two and nine times. The sequence derives from a human donor who donated a stem cell graft to a child with acute myeloid leukemia. Source: PBMCs from the stem cell graft donor, taken from the stem cell graft.

The CDR3 protein is CASRTYRGRNTEAFF. DNA of the CDR3: TGTGCCAGCAGAACCTACAGGGGGCGGAACACTGAAGCTTTCTTT. V gene TRBV12-3 or TRBV12-4 combines with J gene TRBJ1-1; TRBD1 matches 9 bases. The junction had 6 bases not matched to a gene; V was cut back by 6 bases and J by 1 base. This CDR3 is 15 amino acids long.